The source of this T cell receptor beta chain is a study of T cell responses to AZD1222 COVID-19 vaccine. About this clone itself: Its antigen is currently unknown.

Sequencing used immunoSEQ multiplex PCR; TCRdb keeps in-frame clones, though not all of them. Of approximately 150,000 clones listed, about 89% are singletons. Study-level points and caveats: After two AZD1222 doses, spike-specific TCR breadth and depth rose versus day 0. A mostly white British donor set with more females was recruited, and clonal diversity was possibly underestimated. The reported proportion of spike-specific TCRs targeting unmutated variant regions was nearly half.

Germline CDR1 LGHDT, CDR2 YNNKEL (reference sequence). The V gene end was trimmed by 4 bases and the J gene end by 2 bases; junction bases not matched to a gene: 17. The CDR3 is made up of 19 amino acids. This TCR was sampled from an adult who received the MenACWY meningococcal vaccine as a control. The V call is TRBV3-1 (or the pseudogene TRBV3-2), the J call TRBJ2-1; 7 nucleotides agree with TRBD1. This sample comprised peripheral blood, obtained 28 days after the second dose of the MenACWY control vaccine. The CDR3 here is CASSLHPASRDSPYNEQFF. As DNA, the CDR3 is TGTGCCAGCAGCCTACACCCAGCTTCCCGGGACAGCCCCTACAATGAGCAGTTCTTC.